A single sample gave rise to the 31 T cell receptor beta chains below, sequenced in a study of naive and memory T cell subsets. The beta constant-region primer was an equimolar mix of two oligonucleotides covering TRBC1 and TRBC2. TCRdb re-analysed the UMI-ligation and nested PCR reads in MiXCR, keeping a single row per CDR3 protein. This sample has approximately 27,000 distinct CDR3 sequences; about 10% occur once, and the top ten carry approximately 15%. The material sequenced was effector memory CD4+ T cells from blood. The subset here: effector memory, CD45RA- CD27-. The receptors originated from a human donor in good health.

V usage is TRBV7-2 and J usage is TRBJ1-1, with 11 bases lining up with TRBD1. The V gene's germline CDR1 is SGHTA and CDR2 FQGNSA. The CDR3 loop spans 18 amino acids. J lost 1 base, V lost 0 bases, and 7 bases had no gene match. CDR3 protein: CASSLARDRGSQNTEAFF. The CDR3 nucleotides read TGTGCCAGCAGCTTAGCGAGGGACAGGGGGTCACAGAACACTGAAGCTTTCTTT.

This clonotype has at least ten counts. The genes are TRBV12-3 or TRBV12-4 and TRBJ2-1; D not certain. The CDR3 is made up of 13 amino acids. The ends were cut back, 6 bases at V and 7 bases at J, with 13 bases in the middle. This chain's CDR3 is CASSRGQANEQFF. Written as DNA, the CDR3 is TGTGCCAGCAGCCGAGGTCAGGCTAATGAGCAGTTCTTC.

The chain links TRBV28 to TRBJ1-5; a weak D match, TRBD1 (6 bases). This CDR3 has 14 amino acids. The ends were cut back, 6 bases at V and 6 bases at J, with 15 bases in the middle. Germline-derived CDR1 and CDR2 are MDHEN and SYDVKM. The chain's CDR3 is CASRPGQSGQPQHF. In DNA form, the CDR3 reads TGTGCCAGCAGACCTGGACAGTCGGGTCAGCCCCAGCATTTT.

This clonotype occurred many times. The chain recombines TRBV28 with TRBJ2-3; D gene ambiguous. The V gene lost 3 bases and the J gene lost 3 bases, with 10 bases spanning the gap. CDR1 and CDR2 (germline): MDHEN, SYDVKM. This CDR3 comprises 14 residues. The CDR3 loop reads CASSFRTKTDTQYF. In DNA, the CDR3 is TGTGCCAGCAGTTTCAGAACTAAAACAGATACGCAGTATTTT. Combining the CDR3 with reference TRBV28 and TRBJ2-3 gives the whole variable domain DVKVTQSSRYLVKRTGEKVFLECVQDMDHENMFWYRQDPGLGLRLIYFSYDVKMKEKGDIPEGYSVSREKKERFSLILESASTNQTSMYLCASSFRTKTDTQYFGPGTRLTVL.

V and J are TRBV20-1 and TRBJ1-5; 8 nucleotides align to TRBD1. CDR3 length: 15 residues. V shed 6 bases and J 7 bases; nucleotides not matched to a gene: 14. CDR1 and CDR2 (germline): DFQATT, SNEGSKA (reference sequence). The CDR3 is CSAATGGAVKQPQHF. Written as DNA, the CDR3 is TGCAGTGCGGCCACAGGGGGTGCGGTCAAACAGCCCCAGCATTTT.

There are a few counts of this clonotype. The CDR3 DNA reads as TGCAGCGTTAATCAGGGGGCGCAGGAGACCCAGTACTTC. This sequence encodes CSVNQGAQETQYF. The V call is TRBV29-1, the J call TRBJ2-5; 8 positions agree with TRBD1. J lost 5 bases, V lost 5 bases, and 7 bases had no gene match. CDR3 length: 13 amino acids. Germline lookup yields CDR1 SQVTM and CDR2 ANQGSEA. Drawing the rest from reference TRBV29-1 and TRBJ2-5, the complete variable domain is SAVISQKPSRDICQRGTSLTIQCQVDSQVTMMFWYRQQPGQSLTLIATANQGSEATYESGFVIDKFPISRPNLTFSTLTVSNMSPEDSSIYLCSVNQGAQETQYFGPGTRLLVL.

This clonotype was recorded a few times. The rearrangement uses TRBV12-3 or TRBV12-4 and TRBJ2-5; maybe TRBD1 (5 bases). The length of the CDR3 is 14 residues. V lost 3 bases, J lost 4 bases, and 12 bases lay in between. The DNA of the CDR3 is TGTGCCAGCAGTTTCTCTAGTCAGGGAGAGACCCAGTACTTC. Translation: CASSFSSQGETQYF.

This chain links TRBV12-3 or TRBV12-4 with TRBJ2-1, with 10 bases identical to TRBD1. The CDR3 loop spans 14 amino acids. Trimming at V came to 6 bases and at J to 7 bases, leaving 6 bases not matched to a gene. CDR3 DNA: TGTGCCAGCAGGCGCGGGACAGGGGATAATGAGCAGTTCTTC. Its protein is CASRRGTGDNEQFF.

This clonotype was observed many times. The genes are TRBV5-5 and TRBJ1-4; tentative D call: TRBD1 (6 bases). The CDR3 extends over 18 amino acids. V was cut by 4 bases and J by 0 bases, with 19 bases left in between. The germline gives CDR1 SGHKS, CDR2 YYEKEE (reference sequence). The CDR3 sequence is CASSPLTGAVTTNEKLFF. The CDR3 DNA sequence: TGTGCCAGCAGCCCGCTGACAGGTGCGGTGACAACTAATGAAAAACTGTTTTTT. The whole variable domain, remainder taken from reference TRBV5-5 and TRBJ1-4, is DAGVTQSPTHLIKTRGQQVTLRCSPISGHKSVSWYQQVLGQGPQFIFQYYEKEERGRGNFPDRFSARQFPNYSSELNVNALLLGDSALYLCASSPLTGAVTTNEKLFFGSGTQLSVL.

A few counts support this clonotype. The rearrangement joins TRBV6-2 or TRBV6-3 to TRBJ1-3; D unclear. The CDR3 is 15 residues long. The V and J ends lost 6 bases and 0 bases respectively, with 12 bases between them. CDR1 and CDR2 (germline): MNHEY, SVGEGT. The CDR3 here is CASRQSGSSGNTIYF. The CDR3 DNA sequence: TGTGCCAGCAGACAGAGCGGCTCCTCTGGAAACACCATATATTTT.

This clonotype was seen repeatedly, ten times or more. V is TRBV19 and J is TRBJ2-5; D is uncertain. CDR3 length: 13 residues. The germline V gene encodes CDR1 LNHDA and CDR2 SQIVND (reference sequence). V was clipped by 4 bases and J by 5 bases, with 11 bases between them. CDR3 sequence (DNA): TGTGCCAGTAGTAATAAGTTTTGGGAGACCCAGTACTTC. This codes for CASSNKFWETQYF. Full variable domain (rest looked up from reference TRBV19 and TRBJ2-5): DGGITQSPKYLFRKEGQNVTLSCEQNLNHDAMYWYRQDPGQGLRLIYYSQIVNDFQKGDIAEGYSVSREKKESFPLTVTSAQKNPTAFYLCASSNKFWETQYFGPGTRLLVL.

A few counts support this clonotype. This chain links TRBV20-1 with TRBJ1-6, with TRBD1 identical over 7 bases. V shed 6 bases and J 3 bases; nucleotides not matched to a gene: 5. The CDR3 consists of 14 residues. CDR1 is DFQATT, CDR2 SNEGSKA, per germline (reference sequence). CDR3 sequence (DNA): TGCAGTGCAACAGGGACAGTCTATAATTCACCCCTCCACTTT. Translation: CSATGTVYNSPLHF.

Many counts were recorded for this clonotype. This chain joins TRBV28 and TRBJ1-5; D remains ambiguous. Germline V gene data show CDR1 as MDHEN and CDR2 as SYDVKM. This CDR3 has 14 residues. Trimming stripped 5 bases from V and 4 bases from J, with 12 bases between. CDR3 region: CASSKTLGNQPQHF. CDR3 in DNA: TGTGCCAGCAGTAAAACTTTGGGGAATCAGCCCCAGCATTTT.

This clonotype turned up a few times. The rearrangement uses TRBV12-3 or TRBV12-4 and TRBJ2-7; D unresolved. V was trimmed by 2 bases and J by 0 bases, leaving 14 bases between them. This CDR3 is 16 amino acids long. The CDR3 coding sequence is TGTGCCAGCAGTTTATCCCCACCAGGTTTCTCCTACGAGCAGTACTTC. It specifies CASSLSPPGFSYEQYF.

The table lists this clonotype with a few counts. This sequence joins TRBV20-1 and TRBJ1-1, with unresolved D. CDR3 length equals 14 residues. The germline CDR1 and CDR2 sequences are DFQATT and SNEGSKA (reference sequence). V was pared by 2 bases and J by 1 base, with 11 bases between. CDR3 sequence reads: CSARSWKSNTEAFF. DNA of the CDR3: TGCAGTGCTAGATCATGGAAGTCGAACACTGAAGCTTTCTTT.

There are many counts of this clonotype. The gene calls are TRBV20-1 and TRBJ1-1; D is perhaps TRBD1 (6 bases). The length of the CDR3 is 16 residues. The germline V gene encodes CDR1 DFQATT and CDR2 SNEGSKA (reference sequence). Trimming removed 5 bases from V and 1 base from J, with 20 bases in between. This CDR3 is CSALHQLTGPNTEAFF. CDR3 nucleotide sequence: TGCAGTGCTCTTCACCAACTGACAGGCCCGAACACTGAAGCTTTCTTT.

The CDR3 DNA reads TGCGCCAGCAGCTTGGTCTCACTAGCGGGGGTCCCGAGCTCCTACAATGAGCAGTTCTTC. The encoded protein is CASSLVSLAGVPSSYNEQFF. The chain carries TRBV5-1 and TRBJ2-1; TRBD2 agrees at 11 bases. Germline lookup yields CDR1 SGHRS and CDR2 YFSETQ. V lost 0 bases to trimming and J lost 0 bases; unmatched junction nucleotides: 11. The CDR3 loop spans 20 amino acids.

By frequency in the sample, this clonotype is medium-sized. The chain carries TRBV20-1 and TRBJ2-1; D is undetermined. Between the trimmed V and J ends, which lost 2 bases and 2 bases, there was a span of 10 bases. Germline-derived CDR1 and CDR2 are DFQATT and SNEGSKA (reference sequence). The length of the CDR3 is 14 residues. In DNA, the CDR3 is TGCAGTGCTAGACCCTGGAGAGCCTACAATGAGCAGTTCTTC. This codes for CSARPWRAYNEQFF.

This clonotype showed up just a few times. The chain employs TRBV24-1 and TRBJ2-2; TRBD2 matches 9 bases. V trimming: 4 bases; J trimming: 5 bases; junction bases outside the gene matches: 13. The length of the CDR3 is 18 residues. In germline, CDR1 is KGHDR, CDR2 SFDVKD. The CDR3 sequence: CATSDWGLAGSATGELFF. The CDR3 DNA reads TGTGCCACCAGTGACTGGGGACTAGCTGGGAGTGCGACCGGGGAGCTGTTTTTT.

The chain joins TRBV3-1 to TRBJ1-3, with D perhaps matching TRBD1 (5 bases). Trimming took off 1 base at V and 0 bases at J, with 10 bases between the two ends. Germline V gene data show CDR1 as LGHDT and CDR2 as YNNKEL (reference sequence). CDR3 length equals 16 residues. This chain's CDR3 is CASSQGRRGSGNTIYF. Written as DNA, the CDR3 is TGTGCCAGCAGCCAAGGACGAAGGGGCTCTGGAAACACCATATATTTT.

This clonotype was counted ten times or more. V gene TRBV28 combines with J gene TRBJ2-7; TRBD2 might be the D (6 bases). V shed 0 bases and J shed 6 bases, with 12 bases lying between them. This CDR3 spans 14 amino acids. CDR1 is MDHEN, CDR2 SYDVKM, per germline. The CDR3 region has the DNA TGTGCCAGCAGTTTATGGGAGGGTGATCGCGAGCAGTACTTC. This codes for CASSLWEGDREQYF.

J is TRBJ1-5 and V is TRBV6-6; D gene uncertain. Trimming cost V 4 bases and J 0 bases, with 4 bases left between them. From germline, CDR1 is MNHNY and CDR2 SVGAGI (reference sequence). This CDR3 region has 13 residues. The CDR3, as DNA: TGTGCCAGCAGTTCACGTAGCAATCAGCCCCAGCATTTT. Its protein product is CASSSRSNQPQHF.

This clonotype was found a few times. The chain joins TRBV5-1 to TRBJ2-2; D uncertain. The CDR3 covers 14 residues. V was trimmed by 0 bases and J by 7 bases, leaving 10 bases between them. The germline V gene has CDR1 SGHRS and CDR2 YFSETQ. The CDR3 loop is CASSLGLEGGELFF. CDR3 coding DNA: TGCGCCAGCAGCTTGGGCTTAGAAGGCGGGGAGCTGTTTTTT.

The CDR3 DNA sequence: TGTGCCAGCAGCTTAGGGTTAACCAGGGGCACTGAAGCTTTCTTT. Translating gives CASSLGLTRGTEAFF. This chain uses TRBV11-2 with TRBJ1-1, with D tentatively TRBD1 (6 bases). Germline assignment: CDR1 SGHAT and CDR2 FQNNGV. This CDR3 is built from 15 residues. V was pared by 1 base and J by 4 bases, with 13 bases between.

There are many counts of this clonotype. The chain couples TRBV12-3 or TRBV12-4 to TRBJ1-5; unclear D gene. Trimming stripped 2 bases from V and 3 bases from J, with 8 bases between. This CDR3 has 14 amino acids. CDR3 bases: TGTGCCAGCAGTTTACTTAGGGCCAATCAGCCCCAGCATTTT. Translated, it gives CASSLLRANQPQHF.

The CDR3 DNA reads as TGTGCCAGCTCACTATCACAGGAGAACACTGAAGCTTTCTTT. It yields the protein CASSLSQENTEAFF. The chain uses TRBV18 and TRBJ1-1, with D possibly TRBD1 on 5 matching bases. Trimming pared 4 bases from V and 1 base from J, leaving 10 bases between. The CDR3 is 14 amino acids. Germline CDR1 and CDR2: KGHSH and LQKENI.

The V call is TRBV5-5, the J call TRBJ1-1; TRBD1 is a possible D gene (5 bases). This CDR3 has 14 amino acids. Deletions cut 2 bases from V and 1 base from J, with 9 bases between. The germline V gene encodes CDR1 SGHKS and CDR2 YYEKEE (reference sequence). In DNA form, the CDR3 reads TGTGCCAGCAGCTTCAGGGCTGGGAACACTGAAGCTTTCTTT. Its translation is CASSFRAGNTEAFF.

V is TRBV6-6 and J is TRBJ1-5; a weak D match, TRBD1 (6 bases). Trimming left V 7 bases short and J 2 bases short, with 12 bases between. CDR1 is MNHNY, CDR2 SVGAGI, per germline (reference sequence). This CDR3 contains 14 residues. The CDR3 sequence: CASIGGFGNQPQHF. In DNA, the CDR3 is TGTGCCAGCATAGGGGGATTCGGCAATCAGCCCCAGCATTTT.

This chain connects TRBV30 to TRBJ2-5; D remains unclear. Germline loops: CDR1 GTSNPN, CDR2 SVGIG (reference sequence). Trimming left V 2 bases short and J 5 bases short, with 15 bases between. The CDR3 is 14 residues long. The CDR3, as DNA: TGTGCCTGGAGTCCCGGCGTTCTGGGTGAGACCCAGTACTTC. Protein: CAWSPGVLGETQYF.

At least ten counts were recorded for this clonotype. V gene TRBV20-1 combines with J gene TRBJ2-7, with TRBD2 identical over 8 bases. This CDR3 is 15 amino acids long. V shed 5 bases and J 2 bases; nucleotides not matched to a gene: 11. Germline CDR1 and CDR2: DFQATT and SNEGSKA (reference sequence). CDR3 in DNA: TGCAGTGCTTCACCCGCGGGGGGCGGGGCCTACGAGCAGTACTTC. Translation gives CSASPAGGGAYEQYF.

In its sample, this clonotype was seen a few times. This chain uses TRBV2 with TRBJ2-2; D unclear. The length of the CDR3 is 13 residues. Germline CDR1 is SNHLY and CDR2 is FYNNEI. Trimming cost V 9 bases and J 1 base, with 9 bases left between them. The CDR3 region has the DNA TGTGCCAGTACCGCGGAGAACACCGGGGAGCTGTTTTTT. Residues: CASTAENTGELFF.